Sequencing of this T cell receptor beta chain was carried out in a study of cytomegalovirus exposure and HLA in healthy donors. Turning to this clone: The antigen is undetermined.

This CDR3 region has 14 residues. V shed 5 bases, J shed 3 bases, and the junction held 8 bases outside the gene matches. The germline V gene encodes CDR1 SGHRS and CDR2 YFSETQ. The PCR used 60 Vbeta and 13 Jbeta primers. The data were produced by immunoSEQ multiplex PCR, yet TCRdb's version contains in-frame clones alone and is incomplete. The sample records some 150,000 clones, around 80% being singletons. Findings and limits, study-wide: Clonal expansion was found to be greater in HLA-associated TCR beta chains than in equally common others in a later analysis.

Sequencing was done on a sample of PBMCs. V usage is TRBV5-1 and J usage is TRBJ2-7; 7 bases agree with TRBD1. The source of this sequence is a woman in her 50s in good health and CMV-seropositive. The CDR3, as DNA: TGCGCCAGCAGGAAGAATCGGGACAGCTACGAGCAGTACTTC. Its translation: CASRKNRDSYEQYF. The whole variable domain, filled in from reference TRBV5-1 and TRBJ2-7, reads KAGVTQTPRYLIKTRGQQVTLSCSPISGHRSVSWYQQTPGQGLQFLFEYFSETQRNKGNFPGRFSGRQFSNSRSEMNVSTLELGDSALYLCASRKNRDSYEQYFGPGTRLTVT.